This is a list of T cell receptor beta chains from one sample in a study of T-cell memory formation after mild COVID-19. MiXCR, run by TCRdb on the 5' RACE reads, gives a single entry per CDR3 protein. Counted here are about 110,000 distinct CDR3 sequences, over 15% occurring once; the ten biggest clones make up around 28%. Material: PBMCs or a T cell subset sorted from them (not recorded which). The receptors stem from an adult woman who had mild COVID-19 (a few samples of this study predate the infection). Cell type and time point are not known. Each CDR3 is given with its conserved first and last residue. D genes are given only for firm matches. Size tells how often a clone was seen (once, few, many) or the class of an expanded clone, and some rows leave it out.

d_call: TRBD2
v_call: TRBV18
j_call: TRBJ2-3
clone_size: .
cdr3_nt: TGTGCCAGCTCATCACGGACTAGCGGGGCATCTAGCACAGATACGCAGTATTTT
cdr3_aa: CASSSRTSGASSTDTQYF

d_call: .
v_call: TRBV29-1
j_call: TRBJ1-2
clone_size: .
cdr3_nt: TGCAGCGTTGCCGCAGTTAGGGGCTACACCTTC
cdr3_aa: CSVAAVRGYTF

d_call: .
v_call: TRBV27
j_call: TRBJ1-2
clone_size: many
cdr3_nt: TGTGGGAGTCGATATGGCTACACCTTC
cdr3_aa: CGSRYGYTF

d_call: .
v_call: TRBV15
j_call: TRBJ2-2
clone_size: many
cdr3_nt: TGTGCCACCTCCGGGACTCCAAGCGCCGGGGAGCTGTTTTTT
cdr3_aa: CATSGTPSAGELFF

d_call: .
v_call: TRBV4-1
j_call: TRBJ1-5
clone_size: few
cdr3_nt: TGCGCCAGCAGCCAAGAAGGGCCAGGGTCTGCGATAAGTCAGCCCCAGCATTTT
cdr3_aa: CASSQEGPGSAISQPQHF

d_call: TRBD1
v_call: TRBV12-3/TRBV12-4
j_call: TRBJ2-1
clone_size: many
cdr3_nt: TGTGCCAGCAGTTTCGGCTCGGGGACAGCAAATGAGCAGTTCTTC
cdr3_aa: CASSFGSGTANEQFF

d_call: TRBD1
v_call: TRBV27
j_call: TRBJ2-7
clone_size: few
cdr3_nt: TGTGCCAGCAGTTTAAAGGGACAGGGCTACGAGCAGTACTTC
cdr3_aa: CASSLKGQGYEQYF

d_call: .
v_call: TRBV7-9
j_call: TRBJ2-3
clone_size: .
cdr3_nt: TGTGCCAGCAGCTTCTTGGACAGTTTAGCAGATACGCAGTATTTT
cdr3_aa: CASSFLDSLADTQYF

d_call: TRBD2
v_call: TRBV5-4
j_call: TRBJ2-4
clone_size: .
cdr3_nt: TGTGCCAGCAGCTTGGTTCTGGCGGGGGGGCCTTCAGGCATTCAGTACTTC
cdr3_aa: CASSLVLAGGPSGIQYF

d_call: .
v_call: TRBV9
j_call: TRBJ1-4
clone_size: .
cdr3_nt: TGTGCCAGCAGCGTGGGCCAGGGCAGTGCGGCAGATCTGTTTTTT
cdr3_aa: CASSVGQGSAADLFF

d_call: TRBD1
v_call: TRBV4-1
j_call: TRBJ1-5
clone_size: .
cdr3_nt: TGCGCCAGCAGCCAAGGTCCGGGACAGGGGAATCAGCCCCAGCATTTT
cdr3_aa: CASSQGPGQGNQPQHF